This T cell receptor (beta chain) originates from a study of molecular identifiers for immune sequencing clone quantification. Study-wide findings and caveats: Clones of above 20 RNA copies carried over 97% of effector molecules; in naive cells they carried under 1%.

Many counts were recorded for this clonotype. Its antigen remains unidentified. The V and J ends lost 1 base and 2 bases respectively, with 6 bases between them. CDR1 DFQATT and CDR2 SNEGSKA come from the germline V gene (reference sequence). The CDR3 has 12 amino acids. Preparation methods for the bulk TCR libraries were those previously described, with listed TCR primers. In TCRdb, the PCR reads were re-called with MiXCR into one record per CDR3 protein. The profile shows 60,000 to 75,000 distinct CDR3 sequences, around a fifth of them singletons. The sorting of naive CD8 T cells used the CD8+CD4-CCR7+CD45RA+ phenotype.

The material sequenced was naive CD8+ T cells from blood, with Jurkat cell RNA spiked in. Described subset: FACS-sorted CD8+CD4-CCR7+CD45RA+ naive T cells. This TCR was recovered from a human donor in good health. Some libraries in this study had Jurkat cell RNA spiked in. The rearrangement links TRBV20-1 to TRBJ2-7, with D unclear. In DNA form, the CDR3 reads TGCAGTGCTAGAGGGCTCACCTACGAGCAGTACTTC. This translates into CSARGLTYEQYF.